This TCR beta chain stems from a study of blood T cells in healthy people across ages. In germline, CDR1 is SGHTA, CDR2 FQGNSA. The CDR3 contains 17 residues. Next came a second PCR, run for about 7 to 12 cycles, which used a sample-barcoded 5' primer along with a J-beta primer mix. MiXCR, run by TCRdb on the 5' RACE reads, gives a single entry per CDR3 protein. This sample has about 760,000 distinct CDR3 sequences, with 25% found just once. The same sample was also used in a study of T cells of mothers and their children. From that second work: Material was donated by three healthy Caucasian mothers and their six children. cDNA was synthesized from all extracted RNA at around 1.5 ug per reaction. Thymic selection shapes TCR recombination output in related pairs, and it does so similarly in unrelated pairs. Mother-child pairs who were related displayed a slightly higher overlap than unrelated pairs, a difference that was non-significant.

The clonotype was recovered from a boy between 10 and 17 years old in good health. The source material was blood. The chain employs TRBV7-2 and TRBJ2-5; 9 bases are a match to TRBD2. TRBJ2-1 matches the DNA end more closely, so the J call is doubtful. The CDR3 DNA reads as TGTGCCAGCAGCTTAAGTCGGGCTAGCGGGGCCTCCAATGAGCAGTTCTTC. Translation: CASSLSRASGASNEQFF.